The 7 T cell receptor beta chains given below trace back to one sample, sequenced in a study of blood T cell repertoires in COVID-19. Repertoires were generated with immunoSEQ multiplex PCR, while TCRdb's copy carries only in-frame clones and drops some. The table shows approximately 150,000 clones, with approximately 93% occurring only once. What was sequenced was peripheral blood. The receptors derive from a woman aged 60 to 75 with COVID-19, enrolled during active disease.

The sample holds one count of this clone. The V gene is TRBV10-3, the J gene TRBJ1-1, with D uncertain. V was trimmed by 2 bases and J by 3 bases, leaving 10 bases between them. Germline V gene sequence: CDR1 ENHRY, CDR2 SYGVKD. This CDR3 comprises 14 residues. The CDR3 DNA reads TGTGCCATCAGTGAGCAGGAAACCTACACTGAAGCTTTCTTT. This encodes CAISEQETYTEAFF.

The CDR3 DNA is TGTGCCAGCAGTTTATCGGGGACATACAATGAGCAGTTCTTC. Protein: CASSLSGTYNEQFF. The V call is TRBV27, the J call TRBJ2-1; the D gene is possibly TRBD1 (6 bases). This CDR3 is built from 14 residues. V was cut by 0 bases and J by 4 bases, with 7 bases left in between. The germline V gene has CDR1 MNHEY and CDR2 SMNVEV (reference sequence).

The chain joins TRBV30 to TRBJ1-4; tentatively, D is TRBD1 (6 bases). V was cut by 0 bases and J by 4 bases, with 6 bases left in between. The CDR3 consists of 13 residues. CDR1 is GTSNPN, CDR2 SVGIG, per germline (reference sequence). Written as DNA, the CDR3 is TGTGCCTGGAGTGTGGACAGTAATGAAAAACTGTTTTTT. Amino acids: CAWSVDSNEKLFF.

This clone was observed once. The V call is TRBV30, the J call TRBJ1-2; D not resolved. The V gene's germline CDR1 is GTSNPN and CDR2 SVGIG (reference sequence). The CDR3 spans 12 residues. Trimming pared 0 bases from V and 4 bases from J, leaving 6 bases between. CDR3 protein: CAWSVPGYGYTF. The CDR3 DNA follows: TGTGCCTGGAGTGTACCCGGCTATGGCTACACCTTC. Variable domain in full (rest from reference TRBV30 and TRBJ1-2): SQTIHQWPATLVQPVGSPLSLECTVEGTSNPNLYWYRQAAGRGLQLLFYSVGIGQISSEVPQNLSASRPQDRQFILSSKKLLLSDSGFYLCAWSVPGYGYTFGSGTRLTVV.

A single count supports this clone. The rearrangement uses TRBV20-1 and TRBJ1-5; D not certain. The length of the CDR3 is 13 residues. Trimming shortened V by 3 bases and J by 6 bases, and 12 bases separated the two germline ends. From germline, CDR1 is DFQATT and CDR2 SNEGSKA (reference sequence). The chain's CDR3 is CSASNQVGQPQHF. CDR3 nucleotide sequence: TGCAGTGCTAGTAACCAGGTGGGTCAGCCCCAGCATTTT.

The rearrangement joins TRBV30 to TRBJ1-1; 7 bases match TRBD1. Germline V gives CDR1 GTSNPN, CDR2 SVGIG (reference sequence). The CDR3 is 14 residues long. With 2 bases clipped from V and 1 base from J, the junction kept 4 bases outside the gene matches. The CDR3 loop is CAWSHGTANTEAFF. CDR3 DNA sequence: TGTGCCTGGAGTCATGGGACAGCGAACACTGAAGCTTTCTTT.

The chain has TRBV7-2 and TRBJ2-1; 8 nucleotides align to TRBD1. V lost 4 bases to trimming and J lost 6 bases; unmatched junction nucleotides: 8. There are 15 residues in the CDR3. Germline V gene lookup returns CDR1 SGHTA and CDR2 FQGNSA. The CDR3 DNA reads TGTGCCAGCAGCTCAAGAAGGACAGGGCGCAATGAGCAGTTCTTC. Translating gives CASSSRRTGRNEQFF. Complete variable domain (other parts from reference TRBV7-2 and TRBJ2-1): GAGVSQSPSNKVTEKGKDVELRCDPISGHTALYWYRQSLGQGLEFLIYFQGNSAPDKSGLPSDRFSAERTGGSVSTLTIQRTQQEDSAVYLCASSSRRTGRNEQFFGPGTRLTVL.